This T cell receptor (beta chain) was profiled in a study of blood T cell repertoires in COVID-19. Turning to the study itself: Whether acute or convalescent, the COVID-19 samples came from the United States, Italy and Spain.

Using immunoSEQ multiplex PCR, the repertoire was profiled, and TCRdb retains in-frame clones only, with some absent. The profile shows 55,000 to 80,000 clones, roughly 82% of them singletons. Trimming removed 6 bases at V and 3 bases at J, with 11 bases between. The CDR3 has 13 residues. Germline lookup yields CDR1 SGHTA and CDR2 FQGNSA. Material: peripheral blood. The chain links TRBV7-2 to TRBJ1-1; D perhaps matches TRBD1 (6 bases). This TCR came from a man aged 80 or over with active COVID-19. Written as DNA, the CDR3 is TGTGCCAGCAGGATACAGGGTTACACTGAAGCTTTCTTT. Protein product: CASRIQGYTEAFF.